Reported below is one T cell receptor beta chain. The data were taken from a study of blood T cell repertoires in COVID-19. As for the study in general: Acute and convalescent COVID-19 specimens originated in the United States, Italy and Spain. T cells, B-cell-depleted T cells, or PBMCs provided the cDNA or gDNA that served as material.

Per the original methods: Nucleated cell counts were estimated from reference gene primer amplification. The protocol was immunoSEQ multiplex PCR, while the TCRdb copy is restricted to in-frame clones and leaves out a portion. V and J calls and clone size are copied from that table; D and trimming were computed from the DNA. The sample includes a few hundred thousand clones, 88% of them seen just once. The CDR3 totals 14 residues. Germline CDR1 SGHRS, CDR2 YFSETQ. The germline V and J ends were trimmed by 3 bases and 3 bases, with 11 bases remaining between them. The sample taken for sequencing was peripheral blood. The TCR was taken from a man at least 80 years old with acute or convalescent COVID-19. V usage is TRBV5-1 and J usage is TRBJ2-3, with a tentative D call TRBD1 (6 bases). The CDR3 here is CASSYRDGTDTQYF. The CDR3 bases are TGCGCCAGCAGCTACAGGGATGGAACAGATACGCAGTATTTT.